The 2 T cell receptor beta chains in this list originate from one sample, sequenced in a study of Graves' ophthalmopathy and Graves' hyperthyroidism. RNA transcripts were the source from which TCR beta CDR3 regions were amplified. An initial RT-PCR round employing HTBI primers preceded a second-round multiplex PCR. TCRdb processed the multiplex PCR reads anew with MiXCR; each CDR3 protein has one entry. The sample records around 470,000 distinct CDR3 sequences, around an eighth being singletons. Material for sequencing was blood. The receptors were gathered from a woman younger than 45 with Graves' ophthalmopathy.

This clonotype has ten or more counts. This chain uses TRBV24-1 with TRBJ1-5, with TRBD1 as a possible D gene (5 bases). The germline V and J ends were trimmed by 4 bases and 3 bases, with 12 bases remaining between them. The CDR3 runs to 15 residues. Per the germline V gene, CDR1 is KGHDR and CDR2 is SFDVKD. The CDR3 bases are TGTGCCACCAGTGAGGCGGGGACTTTCAATCAGCCCCAGCATTTT. This gives the protein CATSEAGTFNQPQHF.

At least ten counts were recorded for this clonotype. The chain joins TRBV20-1 to TRBJ2-5, with D possibly being TRBD2 (6 bases). Between the trimmed V and J ends, which lost 1 base and 2 bases, there was a span of 14 bases. The germline V gene has CDR1 DFQATT and CDR2 SNEGSKA (reference sequence). The CDR3 spans 15 residues. The DNA of the CDR3 is TGCAGTGCTAGAGGGAGGGGCCCAGCGCAAGAGACCCAGTACTTC. Protein product: CSARGRGPAQETQYF.